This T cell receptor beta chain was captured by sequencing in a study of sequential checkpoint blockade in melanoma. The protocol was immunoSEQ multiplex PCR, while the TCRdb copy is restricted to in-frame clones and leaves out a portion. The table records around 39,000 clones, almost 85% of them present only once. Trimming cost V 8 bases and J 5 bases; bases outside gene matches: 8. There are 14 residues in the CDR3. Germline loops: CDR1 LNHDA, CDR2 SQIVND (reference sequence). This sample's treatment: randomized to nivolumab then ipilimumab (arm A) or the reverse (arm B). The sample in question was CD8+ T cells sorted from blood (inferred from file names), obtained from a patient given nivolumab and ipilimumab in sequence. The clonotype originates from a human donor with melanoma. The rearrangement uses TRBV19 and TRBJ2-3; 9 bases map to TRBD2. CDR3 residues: CASYGTSFGDTQYF. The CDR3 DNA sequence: TGTGCCAGTTATGGGACTAGCTTCGGAGATACGCAGTATTTT. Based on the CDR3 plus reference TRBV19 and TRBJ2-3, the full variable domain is DGGITQSPKYLFRKEGQNVTLSCEQNLNHDAMYWYRQDPGQGLRLIYYSQIVNDFQKGDIAEGYSVSREKKESFPLTVTSAQKNPTAFYLCASYGTSFGDTQYFGPGTRLTVL.